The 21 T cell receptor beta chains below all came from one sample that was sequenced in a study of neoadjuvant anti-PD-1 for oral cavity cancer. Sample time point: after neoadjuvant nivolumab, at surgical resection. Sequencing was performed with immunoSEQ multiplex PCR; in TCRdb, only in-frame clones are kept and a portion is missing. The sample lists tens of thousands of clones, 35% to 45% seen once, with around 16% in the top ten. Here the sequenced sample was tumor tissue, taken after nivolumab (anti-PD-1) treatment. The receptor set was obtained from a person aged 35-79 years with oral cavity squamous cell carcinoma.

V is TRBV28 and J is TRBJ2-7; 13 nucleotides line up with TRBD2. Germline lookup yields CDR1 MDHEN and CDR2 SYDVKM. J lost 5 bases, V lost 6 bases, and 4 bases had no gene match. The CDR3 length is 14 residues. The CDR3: CASRPGTSGNEQYF. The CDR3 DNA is TGTGCCAGCAGGCCGGGGACTAGCGGGAACGAGCAGTACTTC.

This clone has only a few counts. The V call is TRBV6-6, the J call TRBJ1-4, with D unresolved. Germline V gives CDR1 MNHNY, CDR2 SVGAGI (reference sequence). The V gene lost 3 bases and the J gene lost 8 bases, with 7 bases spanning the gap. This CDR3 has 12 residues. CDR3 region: CASSYPTEKLFF. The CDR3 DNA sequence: TGTGCCAGCAGTTATCCGACCGAAAAACTGTTTTTT.

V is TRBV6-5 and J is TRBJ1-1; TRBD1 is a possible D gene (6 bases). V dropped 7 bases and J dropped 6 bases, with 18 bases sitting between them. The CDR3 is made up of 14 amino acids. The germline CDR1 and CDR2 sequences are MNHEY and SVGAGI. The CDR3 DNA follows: TGTGCCAGCACCGCACAGGGTAAGGCCGCTGAAGCTTTCTTT. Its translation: CASTAQGKAAEAFF.

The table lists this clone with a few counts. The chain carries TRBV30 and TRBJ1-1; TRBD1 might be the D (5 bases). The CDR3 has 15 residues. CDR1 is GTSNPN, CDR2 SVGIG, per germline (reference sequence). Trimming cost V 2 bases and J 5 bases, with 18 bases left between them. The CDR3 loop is CAWSPLGPGGTEAFF. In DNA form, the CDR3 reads TGTGCCTGGAGTCCTCTAGGGCCGGGGGGGACTGAAGCTTTCTTT.

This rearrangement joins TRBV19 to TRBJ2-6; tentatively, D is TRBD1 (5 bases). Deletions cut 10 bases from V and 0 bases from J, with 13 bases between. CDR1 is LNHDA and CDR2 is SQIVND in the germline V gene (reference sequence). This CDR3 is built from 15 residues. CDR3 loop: CATQVTFSGANVLTF. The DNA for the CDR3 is TGTGCCACACAGGTGACATTCTCTGGGGCCAACGTCCTGACTTTC.

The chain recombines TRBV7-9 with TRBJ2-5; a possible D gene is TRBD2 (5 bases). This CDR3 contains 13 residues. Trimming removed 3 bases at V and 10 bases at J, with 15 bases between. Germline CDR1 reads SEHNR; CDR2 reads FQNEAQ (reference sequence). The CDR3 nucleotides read TGTGCCAGCAGCTTCGGGAACGAAAAGAGCCAGTACTTC. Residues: CASSFGNEKSQYF.

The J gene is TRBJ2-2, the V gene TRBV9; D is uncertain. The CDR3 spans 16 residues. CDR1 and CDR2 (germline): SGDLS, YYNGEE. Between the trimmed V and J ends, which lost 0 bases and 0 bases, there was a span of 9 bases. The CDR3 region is CASSVEFAPNTGELFF. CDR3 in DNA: TGTGCCAGCAGCGTAGAGTTCGCCCCGAACACCGGGGAGCTGTTTTTT.

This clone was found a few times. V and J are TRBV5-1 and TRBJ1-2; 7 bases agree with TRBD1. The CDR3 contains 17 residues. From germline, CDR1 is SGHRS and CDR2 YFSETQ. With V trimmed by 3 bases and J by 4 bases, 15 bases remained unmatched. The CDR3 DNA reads TGCGCCAGCAGCTCCGGGACAGATGGGATAGGAGGCTATGGCTACACCTTC. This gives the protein CASSSGTDGIGGYGYTF.

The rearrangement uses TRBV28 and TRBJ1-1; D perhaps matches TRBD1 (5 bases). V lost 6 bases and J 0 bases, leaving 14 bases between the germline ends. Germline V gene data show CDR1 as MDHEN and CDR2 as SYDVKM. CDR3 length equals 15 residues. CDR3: CASRGGDGVNTEAFF. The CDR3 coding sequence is TGTGCCAGCAGGGGGGGGGACGGAGTGAACACTGAAGCTTTCTTT.

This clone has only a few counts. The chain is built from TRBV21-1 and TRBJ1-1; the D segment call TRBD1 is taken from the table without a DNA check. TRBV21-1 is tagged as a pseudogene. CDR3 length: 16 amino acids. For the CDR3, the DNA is TGTGCCAGCAGCAAAGGGATAGGGACACCCAACACTGAAGCTTTCTTT. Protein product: CASSKGIGTPNTEAFF.

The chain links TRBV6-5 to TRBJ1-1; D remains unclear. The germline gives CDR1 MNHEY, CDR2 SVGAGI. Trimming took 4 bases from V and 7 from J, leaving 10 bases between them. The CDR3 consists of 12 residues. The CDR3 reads CASSSPGLEAFF. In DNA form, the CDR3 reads TGTGCCAGCAGTTCCCCGGGCCTTGAAGCTTTCTTT.

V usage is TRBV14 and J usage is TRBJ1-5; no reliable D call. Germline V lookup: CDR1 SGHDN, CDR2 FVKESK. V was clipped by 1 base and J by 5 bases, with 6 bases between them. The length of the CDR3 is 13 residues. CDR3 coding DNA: TGTGCCAGCAGCCAAGCGCGCGATCAGCCCCAGCATTTT. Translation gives CASSQARDQPQHF.

The CDR3 here is CASSQNLAGGPGYNEQFF. CDR3 nucleotides: TGTGCCAGCAGCCAAAATCTAGCGGGAGGGCCAGGTTACAATGAGCAGTTCTTC. The rearrangement uses TRBV4-2 and TRBJ2-1; 12 bases agree with TRBD2. V shed 2 bases and J 4 bases; nucleotides not matched to a gene: 9. The CDR3 is 18 amino acids. Per germline, CDR1 LGHNA and CDR2 YNFKEQ.

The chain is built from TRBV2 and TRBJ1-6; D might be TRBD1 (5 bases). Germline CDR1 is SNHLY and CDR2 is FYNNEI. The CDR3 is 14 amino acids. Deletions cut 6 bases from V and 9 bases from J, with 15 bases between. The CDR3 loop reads CASRHRDLGSPLHF. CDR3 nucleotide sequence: TGTGCCAGCAGGCACCGGGACCTCGGTTCACCCCTCCACTTT.

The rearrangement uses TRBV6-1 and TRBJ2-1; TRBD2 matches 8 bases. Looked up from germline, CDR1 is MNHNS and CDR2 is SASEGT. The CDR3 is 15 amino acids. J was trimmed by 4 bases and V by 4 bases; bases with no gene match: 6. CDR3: CASSGGSGEYNEQFF. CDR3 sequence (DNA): TGTGCCAGCAGTGGGGGTAGCGGGGAATACAATGAGCAGTTCTTC.

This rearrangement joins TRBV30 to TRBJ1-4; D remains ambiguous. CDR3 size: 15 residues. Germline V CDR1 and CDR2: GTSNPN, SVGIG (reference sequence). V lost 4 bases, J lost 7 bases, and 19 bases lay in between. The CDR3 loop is CAWKGQATRGEKLFF. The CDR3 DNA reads TGTGCCTGGAAAGGGCAGGCCACACGGGGTGAAAAACTGTTTTTT.

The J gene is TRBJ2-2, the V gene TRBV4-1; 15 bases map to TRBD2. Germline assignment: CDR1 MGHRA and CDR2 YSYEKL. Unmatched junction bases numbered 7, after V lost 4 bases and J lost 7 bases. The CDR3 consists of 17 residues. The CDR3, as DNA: TGCGCCAGCAGCCCTCTGGGACTAGCGGGAGGAGGCGGGGAGCTGTTTTTT. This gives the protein CASSPLGLAGGGGELFF.

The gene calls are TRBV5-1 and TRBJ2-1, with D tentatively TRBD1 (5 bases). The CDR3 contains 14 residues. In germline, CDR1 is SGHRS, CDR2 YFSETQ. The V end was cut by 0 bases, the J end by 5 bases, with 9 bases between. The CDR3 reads CASSLVQANNEQFF. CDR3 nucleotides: TGCGCCAGCAGCTTGGTACAGGCCAACAATGAGCAGTTCTTC.

CDR3 nucleotide sequence: TGCGCCAGCAGCTTCGGTTCCGGGACAGGGAGGTCTGAAGCTTTCTTT. Protein product: CASSFGSGTGRSEAFF. The chain combines TRBV5-1 with TRBJ1-1; TRBD1 matches 9 bases. The CDR3 extends over 16 amino acids. Germline-derived CDR1 and CDR2 are SGHRS and YFSETQ. The J segment lost 6 bases and the V segment lost 2 bases, leaving 11 bases of the junction unmatched.

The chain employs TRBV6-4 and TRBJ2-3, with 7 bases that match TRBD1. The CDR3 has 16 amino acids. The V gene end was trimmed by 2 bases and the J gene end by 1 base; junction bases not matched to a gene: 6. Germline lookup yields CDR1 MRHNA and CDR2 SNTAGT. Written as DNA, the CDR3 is TGTGCCAGCAGTGACCTGACAGGGTCTGGCACAGATACGCAGTATTTT. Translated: CASSDLTGSGTDTQYF.

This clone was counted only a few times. In nucleotides, the CDR3 is TGTGCCAGCAGCCAAGAGGGAGTTTGGGGTGGACGAGGATTTAGCAATCAGCCCCAGCATTTT. Amino acids: CASSQEGVWGGRGFSNQPQHF. The chain employs TRBV4-2 and TRBJ1-5; D call uncertain. Per the germline V gene, CDR1 is LGHNA and CDR2 is YNFKEQ. The ends were cut back, 0 bases at V and 0 bases at J, with 24 bases in the middle. This CDR3 has 21 amino acids.